Sequencing of this T cell receptor beta chain was carried out in a study of cytomegalovirus exposure and HLA in healthy donors. Study conclusions and caveats: The authors enumerated around 150 TCR beta chains as linked to cytomegalovirus.

Primers for the PCR totalled 60 Vbeta and 13 Jbeta. Method: immunoSEQ multiplex PCR; TCRdb's copy keeps in-frame clones and lacks some. The sample carries some 130,000 clones, approximately 62% recorded once. Donors sampled were nominally healthy, though unrecorded immune exposures were likely. No CMV serostatus entry exists for this donor. Per the germline V gene, CDR1 is LGHNA and CDR2 is YSLEER. The CDR3 sequence is 13 residues long. J was trimmed by 5 bases and V by 4 bases; bases with no gene match: 1. Concerning this clone: Its antigen is still unknown.

The TCR originated in a human donor in good health. The sequencing input was PBMCs. The rearrangement links TRBV4-3 to TRBJ2-4, with 8 nucleotides matching TRBD2. The CDR3 coding sequence is TGCGCCAGCAGCCCCGGGAGGGAAAACATTCAGTACTTC. Residues: CASSPGRENIQYF.